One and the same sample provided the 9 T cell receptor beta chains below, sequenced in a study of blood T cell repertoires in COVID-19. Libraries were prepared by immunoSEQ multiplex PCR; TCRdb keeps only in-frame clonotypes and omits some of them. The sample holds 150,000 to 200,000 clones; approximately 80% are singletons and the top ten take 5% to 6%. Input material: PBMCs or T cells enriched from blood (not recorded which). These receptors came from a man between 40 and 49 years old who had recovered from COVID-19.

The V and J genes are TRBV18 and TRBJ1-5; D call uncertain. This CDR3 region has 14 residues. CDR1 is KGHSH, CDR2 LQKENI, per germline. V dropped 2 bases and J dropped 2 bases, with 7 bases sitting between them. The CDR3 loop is CASSPSGGNQPQHF. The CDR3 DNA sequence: TGTGCCAGCTCACCATCCGGGGGCAATCAGCCCCAGCATTTT. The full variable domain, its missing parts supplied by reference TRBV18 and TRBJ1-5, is NAGVMQNPRHLVRRRGQEARLRCSPMKGHSHVYWYRQLPEEGLKFMVYLQKENIIDESGMPKERFSAEFPKEGPSILRIQQVVRGDSAAYFCASSPSGGNQPQHFGDGTRLSIL.

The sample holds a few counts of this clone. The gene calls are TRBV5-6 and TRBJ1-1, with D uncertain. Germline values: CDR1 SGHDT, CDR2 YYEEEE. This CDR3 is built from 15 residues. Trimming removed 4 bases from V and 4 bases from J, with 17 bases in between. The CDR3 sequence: CASSILRGFGTEAFF. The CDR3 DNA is TGTGCCAGCAGCATTCTACGGGGTTTCGGCACTGAAGCTTTCTTT.

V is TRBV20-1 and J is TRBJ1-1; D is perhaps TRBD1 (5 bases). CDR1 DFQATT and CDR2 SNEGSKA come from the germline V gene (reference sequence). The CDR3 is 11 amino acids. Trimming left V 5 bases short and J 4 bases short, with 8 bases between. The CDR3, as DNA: TGCAGTGCTCTTCAGGGCACTGAAGCTTTCTTT. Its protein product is CSALQGTEAFF.

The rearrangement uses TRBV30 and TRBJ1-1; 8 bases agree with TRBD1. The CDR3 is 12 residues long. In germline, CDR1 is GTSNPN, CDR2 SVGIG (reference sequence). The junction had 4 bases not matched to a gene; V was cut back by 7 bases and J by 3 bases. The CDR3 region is CAYRGRDTEAFF. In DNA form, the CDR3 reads TGTGCCTACAGGGGGAGGGACACTGAAGCTTTCTTT. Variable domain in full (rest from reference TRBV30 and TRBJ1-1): SQTIHQWPATLVQPVGSPLSLECTVEGTSNPNLYWYRQAAGRGLQLLFYSVGIGQISSEVPQNLSASRPQDRQFILSSKKLLLSDSGFYLCAYRGRDTEAFFGQGTRLTVV.

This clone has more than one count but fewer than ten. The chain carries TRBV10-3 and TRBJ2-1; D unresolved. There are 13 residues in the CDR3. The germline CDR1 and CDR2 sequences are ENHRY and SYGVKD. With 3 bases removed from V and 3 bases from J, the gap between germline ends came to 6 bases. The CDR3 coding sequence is TGTGCCATCAGTGACGAGGACTACAATGAGCAGTTCTTC. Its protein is CAISDEDYNEQFF.

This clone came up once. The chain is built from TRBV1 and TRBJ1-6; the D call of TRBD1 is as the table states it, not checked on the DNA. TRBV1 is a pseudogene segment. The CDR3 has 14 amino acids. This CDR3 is CTSSHTAANSPLHF. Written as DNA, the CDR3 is TGCACCAGCAGTCACACAGCCGCCAATTCACCCCTCCACTTT.

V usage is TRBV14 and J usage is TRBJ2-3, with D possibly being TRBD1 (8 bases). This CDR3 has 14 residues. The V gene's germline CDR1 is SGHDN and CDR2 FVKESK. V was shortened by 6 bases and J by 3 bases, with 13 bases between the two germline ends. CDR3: CASSLQGGTDTQYF. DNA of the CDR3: TGTGCCAGCAGTTTACAGGGGGGGACAGATACGCAGTATTTT.

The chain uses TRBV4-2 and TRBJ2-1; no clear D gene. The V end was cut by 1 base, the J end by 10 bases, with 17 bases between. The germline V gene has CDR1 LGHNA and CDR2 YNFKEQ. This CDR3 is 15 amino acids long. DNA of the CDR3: TGTGCCAGCAGCCAAGTTGGTAGCAGCCAAATGGAGCAGTTCTTC. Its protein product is CASSQVGSSQMEQFF.

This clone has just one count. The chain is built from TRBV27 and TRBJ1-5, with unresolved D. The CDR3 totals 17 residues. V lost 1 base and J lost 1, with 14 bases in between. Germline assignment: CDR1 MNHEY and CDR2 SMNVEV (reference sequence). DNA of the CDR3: TGTGCCAGCAGTTTATTCCGGGGTATAGAAAGCAATCAGCCCCAGCATTTT. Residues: CASSLFRGIESNQPQHF.